Shown below are 30 T cell receptor beta chains from a single sample sequenced in a study of blood T cell repertoires in COVID-19. The protocol was immunoSEQ multiplex PCR, while the TCRdb copy is restricted to in-frame clones and leaves out a portion. The data show roughly 220,000 clones, more than 65% seen once. Sequenced input: peripheral blood. These receptors all come from a woman in her 30s who had recovered from COVID-19.

The chain couples TRBV27 to TRBJ1-1; tentatively, D is TRBD1 (6 bases). There are 14 residues in the CDR3. V was shortened by 5 bases and J by 1 base, with 11 bases between the two germline ends. CDR1 is MNHEY and CDR2 is SMNVEV in the germline V gene (reference sequence). CDR3 sequence reads: CASSKTQGNTEAFF. Written as DNA, the CDR3 is TGTGCCAGCAGTAAAACACAGGGGAACACTGAAGCTTTCTTT.

The chain is built from TRBV2 and TRBJ1-2, with TRBD1 identical over 12 bases. Germline loops: CDR1 SNHLY, CDR2 FYNNEI. The CDR3 sequence is 17 residues long. V was pared by 6 bases and J by 7 bases, with 15 bases of the junction left unmatched. CDR3 residues: CASSPLQPGQGASGYTF. The CDR3 nucleotides are TGTGCCAGCAGCCCCCTCCAACCGGGACAGGGGGCTTCTGGCTACACCTTC. Full variable domain (remainder filled in from reference TRBV2 and TRBJ1-2): EPEVTQTPSHQVTQMGQEVILRCVPISNHLYFYWYRQILGQKVEFLVSFYNNEISEKSEIFDDQFSVERPDGSNFTLKIRSTKLEDSAMYFCASSPLQPGQGASGYTFGSGTRLTVV.

The chain employs TRBV5-1 and TRBJ1-6, with 8 bases fitting TRBD1. The length of the CDR3 is 17 residues. Per the germline V gene, CDR1 is SGHRS and CDR2 is YFSETQ. V was pared by 0 bases and J by 9 bases, with 11 bases of the junction left unmatched. The CDR3: CASSLAYDQGAGSPLHF. Written as DNA, the CDR3 is TGCGCCAGCAGCTTGGCCTACGATCAGGGGGCTGGTTCACCCCTCCACTTT. Together with reference TRBV5-1 and TRBJ1-6, the CDR3 gives the full variable domain: KAGVTQTPRYLIKTRGQQVTLSCSPISGHRSVSWYQQTPGQGLQFLFEYFSETQRNKGNFPGRFSGRQFSNSRSEMNVSTLELGDSALYLCASSLAYDQGAGSPLHFGNGTRLTVT.

The chain combines TRBV20-1 with TRBJ2-3, with D unresolved. Germline assignment: CDR1 DFQATT and CDR2 SNEGSKA (reference sequence). This CDR3 spans 8 amino acids. The CDR3 spells CSLDTQYF. DNA of the CDR3: TGCAGCCTTGATACGCAGTATTTT.

Many counts were recorded for this clone. The chain has TRBV7-9 and TRBJ1-5; 9 bases are shared with TRBD1. CDR1 is SEHNR, CDR2 FQNEAQ, per germline (reference sequence). Trimming cost V 5 bases and J 4 bases; bases outside gene matches: 3. The CDR3 sequence is 14 residues long. The CDR3 loop reads CASSTGQGNQPQHF. For the CDR3, the DNA is TGTGCCAGCAGCACGGGACAGGGTAATCAGCCCCAGCATTTT. Drawing the rest from reference TRBV7-9 and TRBJ1-5, the complete variable domain is DTGVSQNPRHKITKRGQNVTFRCDPISEHNRLYWYRQTLGQGPEFLTYFQNEAQLEKSRLLSDRFSAERPKGSFSTLEIQRTEQGDSAMYLCASSTGQGNQPQHFGDGTRLSIL.

This clone occurred once. The V call is TRBV3-1 (or the pseudogene TRBV3-2), the J call TRBJ1-3; no clear D. The CDR3 covers 14 residues. Between the trimmed V and J ends, which lost 4 bases and 1 base, there was a span of 8 bases. The germline V gene has CDR1 LGHDT and CDR2 YNNKEL (reference sequence). This CDR3 is CASSRTESGNTIYF. The CDR3 DNA reads TGTGCCAGCAGCCGGACTGAGTCTGGAAACACCATATATTTT.

The rearrangement links TRBV6-5 to TRBJ2-3; D uncertain. The CDR3 sequence is 12 residues long. The ends were cut back, 9 bases at V and 8 bases at J, with 15 bases in the middle. Germline values: CDR1 MNHEY, CDR2 SVGAGI. This chain's CDR3 is CASPRKCGTQYF. CDR3 sequence (DNA): TGTGCCAGTCCTAGAAAGTGTGGTACGCAGTATTTT.

This clone came up a few times. The rearrangement links TRBV30 to TRBJ2-2, with TRBD1 identical over 7 bases. Germline CDR1 and CDR2: GTSNPN and SVGIG (reference sequence). J gave up 7 bases and V 6 bases, and 11 bases lay outside the gene matches. CDR3 length: 14 residues. The CDR3 bases are TGTGCCTGTATACGTTACCAGGGGGTCGGGGAGCTGTTTTTT. Residues: CACIRYQGVGELFF.

V gene TRBV28 combines with J gene TRBJ1-2, with D tentatively TRBD1 (5 bases). CDR1 and CDR2 (germline): MDHEN, SYDVKM. Trimming took off 6 bases at V and 0 bases at J, with 17 bases between the two ends. The CDR3 consists of 16 residues. The CDR3 is CASSRPGHASNYGYTF. The CDR3 bases are TGTGCCAGCAGCCGCCCCGGACACGCTTCTAACTATGGCTACACCTTC.

The CDR3 DNA reads TGTGCCACCAGTGATCAGACAGGGTCTCAAGAGACCCAGTACTTC. Encoded protein: CATSDQTGSQETQYF. This sequence joins TRBV24-1 and TRBJ2-5; 7 bases align to TRBD1. With V trimmed by 3 bases and J by 2 bases, 5 bases remained unmatched. CDR1 and CDR2 (germline): KGHDR, SFDVKD. The CDR3 totals 15 residues.

This clone has just one count. The chain combines TRBV10-3 with TRBJ2-3; 14 positions agree with TRBD2. Trimming cost V 4 bases and J 6 bases; bases outside gene matches: 21. The CDR3 is 21 amino acids. Germline CDR1 is ENHRY and CDR2 is SYGVKD. The CDR3 DNA is TGTGCCATCAGTGGGACCGGGACTAGCGGGAGTTGGCTCAATAGTCCCGATACGCAGTATTTT. This sequence encodes CAISGTGTSGSWLNSPDTQYF.

The chain recombines TRBV28 with TRBJ1-1, with D possibly matching TRBD1 (6 bases). Between the trimmed V and J ends, which lost 3 bases and 8 bases, there was a span of 10 bases. The CDR3 length is 12 residues. CDR1 and CDR2 from the germline V gene are MDHEN and SYDVKM. The CDR3 nucleotides read TGTGCCAGCAGTTTCAGTGACAGGGAAGCTTTCTTT. Translation gives CASSFSDREAFF.

The chain combines TRBV27 with TRBJ1-5, with D perhaps matching TRBD1 (6 bases). V was pared by 6 bases and J by 3 bases, with 15 bases between. The CDR3 has 15 residues. Germline lookup yields CDR1 MNHEY and CDR2 SMNVEV (reference sequence). CDR3 nucleotides: TGTGCCAGCAGGGCGTTAACAGGGTCCAATCAGCCCCAGCATTTT. This gives the protein CASRALTGSNQPQHF.

V and J are TRBV5-1 and TRBJ2-7, with D perhaps TRBD1 (5 bases). The V and J ends lost 0 bases and 4 bases respectively, with 11 bases between them. Germline assignment: CDR1 SGHRS and CDR2 YFSETQ. CDR3 length equals 14 residues. CDR3 coding DNA: TGCGCCAGCAGCTTGGAAACAGGACGATACGAGCAGTACTTC. This translates into CASSLETGRYEQYF.

This clone was seen only a few times. V gene TRBV9 combines with J gene TRBJ2-7; a possible D gene is TRBD2 (5 bases). The germline gives CDR1 SGDLS, CDR2 YYNGEE. The CDR3 is 15 amino acids. V shed 0 bases and J shed 6 bases, with 16 bases lying between them. CDR3 residues: CASSVGQVGAGEQYF. The CDR3 nucleotides read TGTGCCAGCAGCGTAGGTCAGGTGGGAGCTGGCGAGCAGTACTTC.

The gene calls are TRBV27 and TRBJ1-1; 7 bases are a match to TRBD1. Trimming at V came to 7 bases and at J to 5 bases, leaving 10 bases not matched to a gene. The germline V gene encodes CDR1 MNHEY and CDR2 SMNVEV (reference sequence). The CDR3 runs 14 residues. CDR3 sequence (DNA): TGTGCCAGCACATCGAGGGGGCGCGGGACTGAAGCTTTCTTT. Amino acid sequence: CASTSRGRGTEAFF.

V is TRBV2 and J is TRBJ2-3, with D maybe TRBD2 (6 bases). Germline-derived CDR1 and CDR2 are SNHLY and FYNNEI. This CDR3 contains 12 residues. Trimming took off 4 bases at V and 9 bases at J, with 11 bases between the two ends. The CDR3 bases are TGTGCCAGCAGTGGCGGGACTGTAACGCAGTATTTT. This encodes CASSGGTVTQYF.

The rearrangement joins TRBV2 to TRBJ1-2; D is perhaps TRBD1 (6 bases). CDR3 length: 15 residues. The germline CDR1 and CDR2 sequences are SNHLY and FYNNEI. V lost 0 bases, J lost 7 bases, and 15 bases lay in between. CDR3 sequence (DNA): TGTGCCAGCAGTGAAGCAACAGGGAGAGACGGTGGCTACACCTTC. It codes for CASSEATGRDGGYTF.

For the CDR3, the DNA is TGCAGCGTTGAATGGACAGGTTGGGTAGAGCAGCCCCAGCATTTT. As protein: CSVEWTGWVEQPQHF. The genes are TRBV29-1 and TRBJ1-5, with TRBD1 matching over 7 bases. Germline loops: CDR1 SQVTM, CDR2 ANQGSEA. The CDR3 covers 15 residues. J gave up 7 bases and V 2 bases, and 11 bases lay outside the gene matches.

There are a few counts of this clone. The V gene is TRBV3-1 (or the pseudogene TRBV3-2), the J gene TRBJ1-2, with D uncertain. This CDR3 spans 14 amino acids. V lost 3 bases and J lost 2, with 10 bases in between. The germline CDR1 and CDR2 sequences are LGHDT and YNNKEL (reference sequence). In DNA, the CDR3 is TGTGCCAGCAGCCAGGGCTCCGCGAACTATGGCTACACCTTC. Translating it yields CASSQGSANYGYTF.

The chain carries TRBV28 and TRBJ1-1; a possible D gene is TRBD1 (5 bases). V was clipped by 4 bases and J by 1 base, with 16 bases between them. The length of the CDR3 is 16 residues. Germline V gives CDR1 MDHEN, CDR2 SYDVKM. The CDR3 DNA reads as TGTGCCAGCAGTTCGTGGGGCTGGCAGACGAACACTGAAGCTTTCTTT. Protein sequence: CASSSWGWQTNTEAFF.

CDR3 coding DNA: TGCGCCAGCAGCGCGACCGGGACACGGGACACCATATATTTT. Amino acid sequence: CASSATGTRDTIYF. This rearrangement joins TRBV5-1 to TRBJ1-3; perhaps TRBD1 as D (6 bases). With 4 bases removed from V and 8 bases from J, the gap between germline ends came to 16 bases. Germline V gene sequence: CDR1 SGHRS, CDR2 YFSETQ. This CDR3 spans 14 amino acids.

The V call is TRBV21-1, the J call TRBJ2-3; TRBD2, the table's D call, was not compared with the DNA. TRBV21-1 is shown as a pseudogene. The CDR3 sequence is 15 residues long. CDR3 in DNA: TGTGCCAGCAACACCTGGAGGGTCCGCACAGATACGCAGTATTTT. This codes for CASNTWRVRTDTQYF.

The chain is built from TRBV19 and TRBJ1-5, with 9 bases lining up with TRBD1. CDR3 length: 16 amino acids. Germline assignment: CDR1 LNHDA and CDR2 SQIVND (reference sequence). J was trimmed by 3 bases and V by 7 bases; bases with no gene match: 10. CDR3 in amino acids: CASNRDRVGHNQPQHF. The CDR3, as DNA: TGTGCCAGTAACCGGGACAGGGTTGGGCACAATCAGCCCCAGCATTTT.

The chain couples TRBV28 to TRBJ2-1; D is perhaps TRBD2 (5 bases). Germline V gene lookup returns CDR1 MDHEN and CDR2 SYDVKM. Trimming removed 2 bases from V and 5 bases from J, with 16 bases in between. The CDR3 consists of 16 residues. The CDR3 region is CASSLKLGVRDNEQFF. In DNA, the CDR3 is TGTGCCAGCAGTTTAAAACTCGGGGTTAGGGACAATGAGCAGTTCTTC. Complete variable domain (other parts from reference TRBV28 and TRBJ2-1): DVKVTQSSRYLVKRTGEKVFLECVQDMDHENMFWYRQDPGLGLRLIYFSYDVKMKEKGDIPEGYSVSREKKERFSLILESASTNQTSMYLCASSLKLGVRDNEQFFGPGTRLTVL.

The gene calls are TRBV9 and TRBJ2-5; TRBD2 aligns across 9 bases. J was trimmed by 0 bases and V by 4 bases; bases with no gene match: 4. This CDR3 region has 15 residues. CDR1 and CDR2 (germline): SGDLS, YYNGEE. CDR3 amino acids: CASSSASGNQETQYF. The CDR3 DNA reads as TGTGCCAGCAGCTCCGCTAGCGGGAACCAAGAGACCCAGTACTTC. Looking up the rest from reference TRBV9 and TRBJ2-5 gives the full variable domain: DSGVTQTPKHLITATGQRVTLRCSPRSGDLSVYWYQQSLDQGLQFLIQYYNGEERAKGNILERFSAQQFPDLHSELNLSSLELGDSALYFCASSSASGNQETQYFGPGTRLLVL.

CDR3 sequence reads: CASTEAGMGYGYTF. DNA of the CDR3: TGCGCCAGCACCGAGGCAGGGATGGGCTATGGCTACACCTTC. This chain joins TRBV5-1 and TRBJ1-2; tentative D call: TRBD1 (5 bases). This CDR3 comprises 14 residues. CDR1 SGHRS and CDR2 YFSETQ come from the germline V gene. V lost 6 bases and J 4 bases, leaving 16 bases between the germline ends.

The chain couples TRBV6-1 to TRBJ2-7, with 13 nucleotides matching TRBD2. Germline loops: CDR1 MNHNS, CDR2 SASEGT. Trimming cost V 0 bases and J 1 base; bases outside gene matches: 15. This CDR3 has 21 residues. CDR3 sequence (DNA): TGTGCCAGCAGTGAAGCGGAGATCGACAGCGGACTAGCGGGAGTATCCTACGAGCAGTACTTC. Protein: CASSEAEIDSGLAGVSYEQYF.

This chain links TRBV9 with TRBJ2-5; D is unresolved. Trimming shortened V by 1 base and J by 0 bases, and 7 bases separated the two germline ends. CDR1 and CDR2 (germline): SGDLS, YYNGEE. CDR3 length: 14 residues. The chain's CDR3 is CASSVMSNQETQYF. In DNA form, the CDR3 reads TGTGCCAGCAGCGTAATGTCCAACCAAGAGACCCAGTACTTC.

V gene TRBV7-9 combines with J gene TRBJ2-7, with D possibly being TRBD1 (6 bases). Looked up from germline, CDR1 is SEHNR and CDR2 is FQNEAQ (reference sequence). The CDR3 sequence is 13 residues long. The V gene lost 5 bases and the J gene lost 1 base, with 9 bases spanning the gap. The CDR3 spells CASSVGQSYEQYF. DNA for the CDR3: TGTGCCAGCAGCGTCGGACAGTCCTACGAGCAGTACTTC.